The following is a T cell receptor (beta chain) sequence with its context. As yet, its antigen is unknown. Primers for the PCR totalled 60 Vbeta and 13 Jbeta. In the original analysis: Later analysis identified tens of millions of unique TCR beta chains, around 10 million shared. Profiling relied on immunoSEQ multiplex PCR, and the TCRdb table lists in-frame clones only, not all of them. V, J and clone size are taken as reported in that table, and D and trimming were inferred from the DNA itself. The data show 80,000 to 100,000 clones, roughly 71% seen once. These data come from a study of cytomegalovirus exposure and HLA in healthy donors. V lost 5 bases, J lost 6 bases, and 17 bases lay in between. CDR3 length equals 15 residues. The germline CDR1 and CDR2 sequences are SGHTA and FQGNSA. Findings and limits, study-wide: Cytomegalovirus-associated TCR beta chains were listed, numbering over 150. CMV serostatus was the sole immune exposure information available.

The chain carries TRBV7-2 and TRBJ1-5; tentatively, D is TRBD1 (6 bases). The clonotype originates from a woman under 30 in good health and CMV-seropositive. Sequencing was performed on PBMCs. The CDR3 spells CASSQQGRLGQPQHF. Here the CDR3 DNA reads TGTGCCAGCAGCCAACAGGGTCGGTTGGGTCAGCCCCAGCATTTT.